These T cell receptor beta chains were read from a single sample in a study of glioma-infiltrating T cells after dendritic cell vaccination. Assay: immunoSEQ multiplex PCR; the TCRdb copy retains only in-frame clones and omits some. The data hold some 87,000 clones, with over 75% observed a single time. Sequenced material: blood, taken before dendritic cell vaccination. The receptors shown here come from a human donor with glioblastoma. The CDR3 runs from the conserved cysteine through the conserved F or W. A D gene is named only where the DNA matches it firmly. Clone size, where shown, is once, few, many, or a class for clones that have expanded.

D	size	V	J	DNA	CDR3
TRBD2	-	TRBV5-1	TRBJ2-3	TGCGCCAGCAGTATAGCGGGGGGGGAGGATACGCAGTATTTT	CASSIAGGEDTQYF
-	-	TRBV6-5	TRBJ2-1	TGTGCCAGCAGTTACGGCAGGATCAATGAGCAGTTCTTC	CASSYGRINEQFF
-	few	TRBV2	TRBJ1-1	TGTGCCAGCAGCGGACAGATTACTGAAGCTTTCTTT	CASSGQITEAFF
-	-	TRBV7-2	TRBJ2-7	TGTGCCAGCAGCTTAACGCGCGAGCAGTACTTC	CASSLTREQYF
-	-	TRBV10-1	TRBJ2-7	TGCGCCAGCAGCGCAGGAGACAGGAGGTACGAGCAGTACTTC	CASSAGDRRYEQYF
-	-	TRBV20-1	TRBJ2-2	TGCAGTGCTTCTAGCCCCGGGGAGCTGTTTTTT	CSASSPGELFF
TRBD1	-	TRBV2	TRBJ1-6	TGTGCCAGCAGTAGGGACAGGGGAGCGGATTCACCCCTCCACTTT	CASSRDRGADSPLHF
-	-	TRBV12-5	TRBJ1-3	TGTGCTAGTGGTCCCGGACAGTTCTCTGGAAACACCATATATTTT	CASGPGQFSGNTIYF
-	once	TRBV11-3	TRBJ2-7	TGTGCCAGCAGCTTCTACCCCTACGAGCAGTACTTC	CASSFYPYEQYF
-	-	TRBV11-3	TRBJ2-7	TGTGCCAGCAGCCCACAGCAATACGAGCAGTACTTC	CASSPQQYEQYF
TRBD1	few	TRBV6-5	TRBJ1-2	TGTGCCAGCAGTTTACAGGGGCCATATGGCTACACCTTC	CASSLQGPYGYTF
-	-	TRBV7-3	TRBJ1-2	TGTGCCAGCAGCTTAGATGGTACGGGTAACTATGGCTACACCTTC	CASSLDGTGNYGYTF
-	-	TRBV5-1	TRBJ1-1	TGCGCCAGCAGCTCGCAGGGTGACACTGAAGCTTTCTTT	CASSSQGDTEAFF
-	-	TRBV9	TRBJ2-6	TGTGCCAGCAGCAATGACAGGAGTGGGGCCAACGTCCTGACTTTC	CASSNDRSGANVLTF
-	-	TRBV7-9	TRBJ2-7	TGTGCCAGCAGTAATACCTACGAGCAGTACTTC	CASSNTYEQYF
TRBD1	-	TRBV5-4	TRBJ1-1	TGTGCCAGCAGCCCGACAGGGGATGATACTGAAGCTTTCTTT	CASSPTGDDTEAFF
-	-	TRBV27	TRBJ1-5	TGTGCCAGTAAGTTGGGGACAACGGATAGCAATCAGCCCCAGCATTTT	CASKLGTTDSNQPQHF
TRBD2	-	TRBV7-9	TRBJ2-7	TGTGCCAGCAGCTTTACTAGCGGCTACGAGCAGTACTTC	CASSFTSGYEQYF
TRBD2	-	TRBV6-5	TRBJ2-7	TGTGCCAGCAGGGGGAGGGCACGTAACGAGCAGTACTTC	CASRGRARNEQYF
-	-	TRBV7-2	TRBJ1-3	TGTGCCAGCAGCCGCGACAGCAGCTCTGGAAACACCATATATTTT	CASSRDSSSGNTIYF
-	few	TRBV5-1	TRBJ2-5	TGCGCCAGCAGCTTAACAGGGTTCGGCGAGACCCAGTACTTC	CASSLTGFGETQYF
TRBD1	-	TRBV7-9	TRBJ1-1	TGTGCCAGCAGCTTAGCGCTGACAGGGGGCTCTGAAGCTTTCTTT	CASSLALTGGSEAFF
TRBD1	-	TRBV7-7	TRBJ1-3	TGTGCTAGCAGCACCGGGACAGAACCTGGAAACACCATATATTTT	CASSTGTEPGNTIYF
TRBD1	-	TRBV5-4	TRBJ1-4	TGTGCCAGCAGCTTGGCGGGACAGGGAACCGAAAAACTGTTTTTT	CASSLAGQGTEKLFF
TRBD2	-	TRBV18	TRBJ2-7	TGTGCCAGCTCAAGGGGACTAGCGGGGTACGAGCAGTACTTC	CASSRGLAGYEQYF
-	-	TRBV6-5	TRBJ1-5	TGTGCCAGCAACGGGGGGGCTAGCAATCAGCCCCAGCATTTT	CASNGGASNQPQHF
-	-	TRBV7-9	TRBJ2-5	TGTGCCAGCAGCTTTCGGACAGAACAAGAGACCCAGTACTTC	CASSFRTEQETQYF
TRBD2	-	TRBV4-2	TRBJ2-2	TGTGCCAGCAGCCCGTCTTTAACGGGAGGCACCGGGGAGCTGTTTTTT	CASSPSLTGGTGELFF
TRBD2	-	TRBV7-3	TRBJ2-3	TGTGCCAGCAGCCGAGCGGGAACGGATACGCAGTATTTT	CASSRAGTDTQYF
-	-	TRBV7-9	TRBJ1-5	TGTGCCAGCAGTTTGGACAGCAGCAATCAGCCCCAGCATTTT	CASSLDSSNQPQHF
TRBD2	-	TRBV29-1	TRBJ2-5	TGCAGCGTTCGGGACTACGCCGGGGGGACCCAGTACTTC	CSVRDYAGGTQYF
-	-	TRBV5-1	TRBJ2-5	TGCGCCAGCAGCCTATTCCAAGAGACCCAGTACTTC	CASSLFQETQYF
TRBD2	-	TRBV7-2	TRBJ2-3	TGTGCCAGCAGCTTAGCGGCGGGGGGACGCACAGATACGCAGTATTTT	CASSLAAGGRTDTQYF
-	-	TRBV7-5	TRBJ1-1	TGTGTCAGAAGCACTTGGGACAGTTGCATGAACACTGAAGCTTTCTTT	CVRSTWDSCMNTEAFF
TRBD2	-	TRBV5-4	TRBJ2-7	TGTGCCAGCAGCCTTAGCGGGAGTTCCTACGAGCAGTACTTC	CASSLSGSSYEQYF
TRBD1	-	TRBV2	TRBJ1-5	TGTGCCAGCGACAGGGTCGACCGGCAGCCCCAGCATTTT	CASDRVDRQPQHF
TRBD2	-	TRBV5-1	TRBJ2-3	TGCGCCAGCAGCTTGGGGGGTAAAGCGGGACGCGCGCTTAGCACAGATACGCAGTATTTT	CASSLGGKAGRALSTDTQYF
-	-	TRBV6-5	TRBJ2-7	TGTGCCAGCAGTTACATGGAGAGTGTGGACGAGCAGTACTTC	CASSYMESVDEQYF
TRBD1	-	TRBV6-1	TRBJ2-7	TGTGCCAGCAGTGGGGACAGGAGCTCCTACGAGCAGTACTTC	CASSGDRSSYEQYF